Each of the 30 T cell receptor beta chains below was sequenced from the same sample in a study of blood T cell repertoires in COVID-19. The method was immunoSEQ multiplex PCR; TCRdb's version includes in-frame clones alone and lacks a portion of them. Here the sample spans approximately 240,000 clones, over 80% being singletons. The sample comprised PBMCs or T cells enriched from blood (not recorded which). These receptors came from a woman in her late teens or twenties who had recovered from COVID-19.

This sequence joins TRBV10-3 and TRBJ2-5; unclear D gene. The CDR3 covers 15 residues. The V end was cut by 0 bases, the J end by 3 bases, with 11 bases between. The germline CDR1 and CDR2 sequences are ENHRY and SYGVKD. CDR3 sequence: CAISESSDTKETQYF. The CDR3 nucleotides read TGTGCCATCAGTGAGTCGTCAGACACCAAAGAGACCCAGTACTTC.

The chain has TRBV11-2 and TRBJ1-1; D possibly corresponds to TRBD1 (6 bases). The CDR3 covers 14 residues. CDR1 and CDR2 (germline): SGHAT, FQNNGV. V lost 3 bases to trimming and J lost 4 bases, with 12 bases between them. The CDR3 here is CASSFTGMGTEAFF. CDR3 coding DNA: TGTGCCAGCAGCTTCACAGGGATGGGCACTGAAGCTTTCTTT. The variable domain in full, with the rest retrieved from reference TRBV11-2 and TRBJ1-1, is EAGVAQSPRYKIIEKRQSVAFWCNPISGHATLYWYQQILGQGPKLLIQFQNNGVVDDSQLPKDRFSAERLKGVDSTLKIQPAKLEDSAVYLCASSFTGMGTEAFFGQGTRLTVV.

CDR3 DNA sequence: TGTGCCAGCAGGGATGCCGGGACAGCAAACACCGGGGAGCTGTTTTTT. The encoded protein is CASRDAGTANTGELFF. This chain uses TRBV27 with TRBJ2-2; 7 positions match TRBD1. Looked up from germline, CDR1 is MNHEY and CDR2 is SMNVEV (reference sequence). The CDR3 runs to 16 residues. Trimming cost V 6 bases and J 2 bases; bases outside gene matches: 9.

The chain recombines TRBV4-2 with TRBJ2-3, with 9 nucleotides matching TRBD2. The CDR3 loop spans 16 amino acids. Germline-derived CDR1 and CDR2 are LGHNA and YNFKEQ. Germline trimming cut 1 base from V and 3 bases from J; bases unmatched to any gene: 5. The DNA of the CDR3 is TGTGCCAGCAGCCAAGCGGCGGGAGGGATGACAGATACGCAGTATTTT. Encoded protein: CASSQAAGGMTDTQYF.

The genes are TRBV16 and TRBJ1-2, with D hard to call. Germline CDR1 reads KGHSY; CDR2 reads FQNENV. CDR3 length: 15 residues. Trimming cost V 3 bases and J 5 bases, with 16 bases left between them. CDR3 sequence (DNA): TGTGCCAGCAGCCATCGTCTGGAGGCCGGATATGGCTACACCTTC. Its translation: CASSHRLEAGYGYTF.

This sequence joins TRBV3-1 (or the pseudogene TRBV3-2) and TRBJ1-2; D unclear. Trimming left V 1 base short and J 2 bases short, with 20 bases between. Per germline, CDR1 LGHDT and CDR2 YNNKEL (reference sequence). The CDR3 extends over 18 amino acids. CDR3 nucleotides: TGTGCCAGCAGCCAAGTTACCAATCTGGGAGACGAGAACTATGGCTACACCTTC. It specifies CASSQVTNLGDENYGYTF.

Here the CDR3 DNA reads TGTGCCAGCAGTCGTACTCCGACAGGGGATAATCAGCCCCAGCATTTT. It yields the protein CASSRTPTGDNQPQHF. The chain combines TRBV6-2 or TRBV6-3 with TRBJ1-5; TRBD1 matches at 8 bases. V was pared by 5 bases and J by 4 bases, with 10 bases of the junction left unmatched. This CDR3 has 16 residues. CDR1 and CDR2 (germline): MNHEY, SVGEGT.

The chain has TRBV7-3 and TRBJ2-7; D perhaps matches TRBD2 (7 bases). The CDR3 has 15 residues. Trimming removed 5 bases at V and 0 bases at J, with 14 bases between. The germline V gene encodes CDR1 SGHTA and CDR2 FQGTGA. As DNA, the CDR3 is TGTGCCAGCAGCCTCGAGGGGGGGAGCTCCTACGAGCAGTACTTC. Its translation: CASSLEGGSSYEQYF.

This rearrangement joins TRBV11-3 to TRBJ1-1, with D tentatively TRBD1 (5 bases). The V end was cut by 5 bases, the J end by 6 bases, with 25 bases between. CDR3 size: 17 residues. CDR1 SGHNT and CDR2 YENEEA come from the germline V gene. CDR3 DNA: TGTGCCAGCAGCCCCTCGGGGGGAGGGCAATTTTTGGCTGAAGCTTTCTTT. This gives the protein CASSPSGGGQFLAEAFF.

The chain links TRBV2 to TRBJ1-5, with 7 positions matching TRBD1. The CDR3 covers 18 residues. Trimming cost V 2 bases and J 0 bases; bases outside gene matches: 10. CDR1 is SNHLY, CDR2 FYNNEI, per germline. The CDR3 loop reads CASSEWGTASYSNQPQHF. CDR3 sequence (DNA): TGTGCCAGCAGTGAATGGGGGACAGCATCCTATAGCAATCAGCCCCAGCATTTT.

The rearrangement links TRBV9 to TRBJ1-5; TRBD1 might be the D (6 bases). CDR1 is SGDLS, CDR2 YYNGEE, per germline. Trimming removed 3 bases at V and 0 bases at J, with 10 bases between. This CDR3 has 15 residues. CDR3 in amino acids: CASSATGYSNQPQHF. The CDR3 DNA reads TGTGCCAGCAGCGCGACAGGATATAGCAATCAGCCCCAGCATTTT.

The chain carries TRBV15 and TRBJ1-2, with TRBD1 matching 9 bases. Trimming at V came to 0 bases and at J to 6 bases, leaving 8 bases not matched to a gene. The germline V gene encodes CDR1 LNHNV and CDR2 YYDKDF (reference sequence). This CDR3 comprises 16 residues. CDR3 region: CATSRDWDRESDGYTF. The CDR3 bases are TGTGCCACCAGCAGAGATTGGGACAGGGAGTCGGATGGCTACACCTTC.

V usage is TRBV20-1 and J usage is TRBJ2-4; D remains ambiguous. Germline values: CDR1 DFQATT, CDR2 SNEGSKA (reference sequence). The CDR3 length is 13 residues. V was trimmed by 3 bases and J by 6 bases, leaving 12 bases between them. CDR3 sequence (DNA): TGCAGTGCTAGTGAGTCTGCGCCAAACATTCAGTACTTC. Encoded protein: CSASESAPNIQYF.

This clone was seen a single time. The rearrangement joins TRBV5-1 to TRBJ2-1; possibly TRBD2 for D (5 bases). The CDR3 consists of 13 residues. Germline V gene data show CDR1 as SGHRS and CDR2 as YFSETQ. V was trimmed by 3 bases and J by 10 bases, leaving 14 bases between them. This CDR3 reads CASSSGLETEQFF. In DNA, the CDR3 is TGCGCCAGCAGCTCCGGACTGGAGACGGAGCAGTTCTTC.

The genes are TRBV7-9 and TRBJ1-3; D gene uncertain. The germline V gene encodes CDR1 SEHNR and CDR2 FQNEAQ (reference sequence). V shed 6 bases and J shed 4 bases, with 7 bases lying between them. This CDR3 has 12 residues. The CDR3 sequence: CASSLPGNTIYF. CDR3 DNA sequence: TGTGCCAGCAGTTTACCGGGAAACACCATATATTTT.

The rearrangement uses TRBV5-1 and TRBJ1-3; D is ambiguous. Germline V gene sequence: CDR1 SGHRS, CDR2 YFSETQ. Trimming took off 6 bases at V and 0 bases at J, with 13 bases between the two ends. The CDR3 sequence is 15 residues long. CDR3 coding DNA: TGCGCCAGCACCAAAGATGGGAGCTCTGGAAACACCATATATTTT. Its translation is CASTKDGSSGNTIYF. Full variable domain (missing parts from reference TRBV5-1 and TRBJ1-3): KAGVTQTPRYLIKTRGQQVTLSCSPISGHRSVSWYQQTPGQGLQFLFEYFSETQRNKGNFPGRFSGRQFSNSRSEMNVSTLELGDSALYLCASTKDGSSGNTIYFGEGSWLTVV.

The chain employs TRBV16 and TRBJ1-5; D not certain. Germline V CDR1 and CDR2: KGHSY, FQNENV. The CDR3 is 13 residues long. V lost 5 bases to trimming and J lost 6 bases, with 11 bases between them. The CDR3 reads CASSYGVTQPQHF. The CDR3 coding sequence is TGTGCCAGCAGCTACGGTGTCACTCAGCCCCAGCATTTT.

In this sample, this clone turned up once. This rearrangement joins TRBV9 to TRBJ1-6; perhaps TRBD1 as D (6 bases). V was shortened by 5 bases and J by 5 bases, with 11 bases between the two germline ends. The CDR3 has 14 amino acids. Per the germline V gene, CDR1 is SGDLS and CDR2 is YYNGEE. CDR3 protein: CASRRGTHNSPLHF. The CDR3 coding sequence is TGTGCCAGCAGGAGGGGGACACATAATTCACCCCTCCACTTT.

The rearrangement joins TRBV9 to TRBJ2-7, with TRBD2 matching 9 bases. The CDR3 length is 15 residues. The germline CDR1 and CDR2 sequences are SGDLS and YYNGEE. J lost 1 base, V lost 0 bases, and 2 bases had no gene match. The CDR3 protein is CASSVASGASYEQYF. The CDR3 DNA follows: TGTGCCAGCAGCGTAGCTAGCGGGGCGTCCTACGAGCAGTACTTC.

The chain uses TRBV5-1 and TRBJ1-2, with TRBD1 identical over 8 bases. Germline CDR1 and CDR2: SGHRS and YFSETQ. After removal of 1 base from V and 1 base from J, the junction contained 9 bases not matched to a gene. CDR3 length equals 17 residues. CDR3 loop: CASSLLTGTGNNYGYTF. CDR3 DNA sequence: TGCGCCAGCAGCTTGCTAACCGGGACAGGCAATAACTATGGCTACACCTTC.

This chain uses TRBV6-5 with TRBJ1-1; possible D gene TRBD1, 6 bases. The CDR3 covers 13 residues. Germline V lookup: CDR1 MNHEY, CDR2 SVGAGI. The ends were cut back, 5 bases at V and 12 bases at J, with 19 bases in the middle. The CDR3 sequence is CASSPTFQGLSFF. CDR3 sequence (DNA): TGTGCCAGCAGTCCTACATTCCAGGGGCTGTCTTTCTTT.

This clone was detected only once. The CDR3 DNA follows: TGTGCCAGCAGTAGGACTAGCGGTCCCACCGGGGAGCTGTTTTTT. It encodes CASSRTSGPTGELFF. The chain employs TRBV7-9 and TRBJ2-2; 10 bases map to TRBD2. The CDR3 totals 15 residues. V dropped 6 bases and J dropped 4; count of bases not matched to a gene: 5. Germline lookup yields CDR1 SEHNR and CDR2 FQNEAQ (reference sequence). Combining the CDR3 with reference TRBV7-9 and TRBJ2-2 gives the whole variable domain DTGVSQNPRHKITKRGQNVTFRCDPISEHNRLYWYRQTLGQGPEFLTYFQNEAQLEKSRLLSDRFSAERPKGSFSTLEIQRTEQGDSAMYLCASSRTSGPTGELFFGEGSRLTVL.

The CDR3 sequence: CASSLVVGAQSSYNEQFF. CDR3 nucleotide sequence: TGTGCCAGCAGCTTAGTGGTAGGGGCCCAGAGCTCCTACAATGAGCAGTTCTTC. The genes are TRBV11-3 and TRBJ2-1; possible D gene TRBD1, 5 bases. The CDR3 has 18 residues. Germline CDR1 and CDR2: SGHNT and YENEEA. V lost 1 base and J 0 bases, leaving 16 bases between the germline ends.

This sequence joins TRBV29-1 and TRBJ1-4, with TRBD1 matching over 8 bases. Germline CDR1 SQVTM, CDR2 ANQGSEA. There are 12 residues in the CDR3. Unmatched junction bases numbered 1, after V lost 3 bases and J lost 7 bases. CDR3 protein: CSVEGQAEKLFF. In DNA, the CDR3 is TGCAGCGTTGAGGGACAGGCTGAAAAACTGTTTTTT.

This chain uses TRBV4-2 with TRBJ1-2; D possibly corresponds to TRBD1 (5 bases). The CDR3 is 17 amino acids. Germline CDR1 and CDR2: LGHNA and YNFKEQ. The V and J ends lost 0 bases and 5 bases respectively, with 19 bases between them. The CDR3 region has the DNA TGTGCCAGCAGCCAAGAGTCGCGACAGATTGGAGGGTATGGCTACACCTTC. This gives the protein CASSQESRQIGGYGYTF.

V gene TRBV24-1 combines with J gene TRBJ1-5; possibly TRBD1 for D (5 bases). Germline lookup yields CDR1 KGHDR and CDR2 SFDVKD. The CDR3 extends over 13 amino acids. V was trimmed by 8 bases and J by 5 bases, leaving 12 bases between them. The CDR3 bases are TGTGCCACCAATCAGGGCCAATATCAGCCCCAGCATTTT. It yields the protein CATNQGQYQPQHF.

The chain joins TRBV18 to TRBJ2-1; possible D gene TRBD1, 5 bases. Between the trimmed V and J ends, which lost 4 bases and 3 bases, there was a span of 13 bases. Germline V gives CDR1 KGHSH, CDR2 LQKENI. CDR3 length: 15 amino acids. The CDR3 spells CASSRAGFSYNEQFF. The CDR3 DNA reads TGTGCCAGCTCACGGGCAGGGTTTAGCTACAATGAGCAGTTCTTC.

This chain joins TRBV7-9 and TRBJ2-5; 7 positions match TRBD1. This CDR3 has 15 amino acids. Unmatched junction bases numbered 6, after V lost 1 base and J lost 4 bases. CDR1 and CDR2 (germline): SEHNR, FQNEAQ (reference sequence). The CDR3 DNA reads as TGTGCCAGCAGCTTAGGACAGTCAGGGGGAGAGACCCAGTACTTC. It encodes CASSLGQSGGETQYF.

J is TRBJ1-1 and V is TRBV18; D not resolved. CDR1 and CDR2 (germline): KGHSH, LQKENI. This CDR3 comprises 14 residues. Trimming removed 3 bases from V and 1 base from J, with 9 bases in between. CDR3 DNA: TGTGCCAGCTCACCTCAAAGAGGGAACACTGAAGCTTTCTTT. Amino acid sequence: CASSPQRGNTEAFF.

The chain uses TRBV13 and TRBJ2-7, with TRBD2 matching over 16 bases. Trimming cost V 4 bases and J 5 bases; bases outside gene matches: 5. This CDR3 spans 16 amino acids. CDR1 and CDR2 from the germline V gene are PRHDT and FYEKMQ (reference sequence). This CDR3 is CASSYSGLAGGDEQYF. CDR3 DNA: TGTGCCAGCAGCTACTCGGGACTAGCGGGAGGGGACGAGCAGTACTTC.